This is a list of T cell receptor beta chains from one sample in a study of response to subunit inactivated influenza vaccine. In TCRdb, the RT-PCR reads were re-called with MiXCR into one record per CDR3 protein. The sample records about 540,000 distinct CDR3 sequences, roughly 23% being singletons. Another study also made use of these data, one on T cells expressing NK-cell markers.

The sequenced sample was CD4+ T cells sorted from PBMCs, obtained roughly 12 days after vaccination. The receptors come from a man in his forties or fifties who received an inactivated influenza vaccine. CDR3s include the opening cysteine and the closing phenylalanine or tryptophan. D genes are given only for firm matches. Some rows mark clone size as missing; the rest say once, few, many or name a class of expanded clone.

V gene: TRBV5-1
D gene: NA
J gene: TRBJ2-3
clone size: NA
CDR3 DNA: TGCGCCAGCAGCTTGGGAGTGTCTAGCGATACGCAGTATTTT
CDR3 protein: CASSLGVSSDTQYF

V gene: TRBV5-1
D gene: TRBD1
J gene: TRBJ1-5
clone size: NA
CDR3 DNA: TGCGCCAGCAGCGCGGGACAGGGAAATCAGCCCCAGCATTTT
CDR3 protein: CASSAGQGNQPQHF

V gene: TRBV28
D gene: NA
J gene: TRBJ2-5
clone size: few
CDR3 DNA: TGTGCCAGCATGTTGGGATCCCAGGTGGAGACCCAGTACTTC
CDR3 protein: CASMLGSQVETQYF

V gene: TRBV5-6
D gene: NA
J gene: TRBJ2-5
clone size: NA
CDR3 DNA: TGTGCCAGCAGCTCCCGGCGGGTCCAAGAGACCCAGTACTTC
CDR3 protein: CASSSRRVQETQYF

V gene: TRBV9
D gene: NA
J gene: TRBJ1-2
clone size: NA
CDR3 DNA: TGTGCCAGCAGCGTGACCCCTGCGGCTGACTATGGCTACACCTTC
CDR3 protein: CASSVTPAADYGYTF

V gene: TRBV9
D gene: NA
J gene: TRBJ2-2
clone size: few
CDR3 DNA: TGTGCCAGCAGCGCCTGGGACATCCCCACCGGGGAGCTGTTTTTT
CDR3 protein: CASSAWDIPTGELFF

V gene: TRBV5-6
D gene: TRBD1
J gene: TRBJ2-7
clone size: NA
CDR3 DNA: TGTGCCAGCAGACTGACAGGGGCGACCTACGAGCAGTACTTC
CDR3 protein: CASRLTGATYEQYF

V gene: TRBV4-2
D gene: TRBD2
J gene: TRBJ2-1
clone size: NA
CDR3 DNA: TGTGCCAGCAGCCAAGATCCTCTAGCGGGGGCTCTGTTCTTC
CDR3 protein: CASSQDPLAGALFF

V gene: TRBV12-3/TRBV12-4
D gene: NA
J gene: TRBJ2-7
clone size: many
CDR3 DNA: TGTGCCAGCAGTTCCCATCGGGGCTCGCCCTACGAGCAGTACTTC
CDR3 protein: CASSSHRGSPYEQYF

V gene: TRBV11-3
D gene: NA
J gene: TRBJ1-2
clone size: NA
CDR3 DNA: TGTGCCAGCAGGTCTCTGGCAAACTATGGCTACACCTTC
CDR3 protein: CASRSLANYGYTF

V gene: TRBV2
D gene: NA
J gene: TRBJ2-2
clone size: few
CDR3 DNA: TGTGCCAGCACATCCACAAACCGCAGGGGAAAGGGTTTTAGGAACACCGGGGAGCTGTTTTTT
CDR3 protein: CASTSTNRRGKGFRNTGELFF

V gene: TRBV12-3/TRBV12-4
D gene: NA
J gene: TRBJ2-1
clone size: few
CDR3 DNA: TGTGCCAGCAGTTTTGGGGGCGGGTTCTACAATGAGCAGTTCTTC
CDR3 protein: CASSFGGGFYNEQFF

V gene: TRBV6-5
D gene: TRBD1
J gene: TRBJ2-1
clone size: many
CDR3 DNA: TGTGCCAGCAAAAAACAAGGACAGGCGCTGGATGAGCAGTTCTTC
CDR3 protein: CASKKQGQALDEQFF